A single sample is the source of the 21 T cell receptor beta chains below, sequenced in a study of response to subunit inactivated influenza vaccine. One entry per CDR3 protein results from TCRdb running MiXCR on the RT-PCR reads. The table records approximately 500,000 distinct CDR3 sequences, under 15% of them present only once. The sample was PBMCs from blood, taken 40 to 50 days after vaccination. The source is a man aged 50 to 59 who received an inactivated influenza vaccine.

The chain links TRBV2 to TRBJ2-1; D is undetermined. The V end lost 7 bases, the J end lost 7 bases, and 8 bases lay between the germline ends. The CDR3 is made up of 11 amino acids. Germline CDR1 and CDR2: SNHLY and FYNNEI. CDR3 in DNA: TGTGCCAGCAATTCTATAAATGAGCAGTTCTTC. It encodes CASNSINEQFF.

This clonotype was counted only a few times. V is TRBV6-5 and J is TRBJ2-1; tentative D call: TRBD2 (6 bases). Trimming removed 2 bases at V and 6 bases at J, with 14 bases between. The CDR3 length is 15 residues. Germline V lookup: CDR1 MNHEY, CDR2 SVGAGI. Written as DNA, the CDR3 is TGTGCCAGCAGTTACCCGGGACTGGGGATCAATGAGCAGTTCTTC. As protein: CASSYPGLGINEQFF.

The rearrangement uses TRBV19 and TRBJ1-1, with D uncertain. This CDR3 comprises 14 residues. Germline loops: CDR1 LNHDA, CDR2 SQIVND (reference sequence). With 9 bases removed from V and 1 base from J, the gap between germline ends came to 15 bases. The CDR3 reads CASYGGLPNTEAFF. Written as DNA, the CDR3 is TGTGCCAGCTATGGAGGGCTTCCGAACACTGAAGCTTTCTTT.

This rearrangement joins TRBV6-1 to TRBJ2-3; 7 bases are a match to TRBD1. The CDR3 has 16 amino acids. The trim removed 6 bases at V and 2 bases at J, leaving 11 bases unmatched. Germline V gene data show CDR1 as MNHNS and CDR2 as SASEGT. CDR3 protein: CASRAPTGLDTDTQYF. The CDR3 DNA reads TGTGCCAGCAGAGCACCGACAGGGTTAGACACAGATACGCAGTATTTT.

This clonotype was seen a few times. The chain carries TRBV5-1 and TRBJ2-1, with D tentatively TRBD1 or TRBD2 (5 bases each). V was pared by 0 bases and J by 4 bases, with 14 bases between. Looked up from germline, CDR1 is SGHRS and CDR2 is YFSETQ. CDR3 length equals 16 residues. CDR3 loop: CASSLGVGASYNEQFF. In DNA, the CDR3 is TGCGCCAGCAGCTTGGGGGTCGGGGCTTCATACAATGAGCAGTTCTTC. Full variable domain (remainder filled in from reference TRBV5-1 and TRBJ2-1): KAGVTQTPRYLIKTRGQQVTLSCSPISGHRSVSWYQQTPGQGLQFLFEYFSETQRNKGNFPGRFSGRQFSNSRSEMNVSTLELGDSALYLCASSLGVGASYNEQFFGPGTRLTVL.

The table lists this clonotype with many counts. V usage is TRBV13 and J usage is TRBJ2-7; 9 bases are a match to TRBD1. The CDR3 spans 13 residues. V was clipped by 5 bases and J by 5 bases; unmatched bases: 4. Germline values: CDR1 PRHDT, CDR2 FYEKMQ (reference sequence). CDR3 loop: CASSPRTGDEQYF. The CDR3 DNA reads as TGTGCCAGCAGCCCCCGGACAGGGGACGAGCAGTACTTC. Full variable domain (missing parts from reference TRBV13 and TRBJ2-7): AAGVIQSPRHLIKEKRETATLKCYPIPRHDTVYWYQQGPGQDPQFLISFYEKMQSDKGSIPDRFSAQQFSDYHSELNMSSLELGDSALYFCASSPRTGDEQYFGPGTRLTVT.

V and J are TRBV24-1 and TRBJ1-5; D remains ambiguous. Germline V gene data show CDR1 as KGHDR and CDR2 as SFDVKD. The CDR3 length is 13 residues. Trimming removed 4 bases from V and 8 bases from J, with 11 bases in between. The CDR3 reads CATSDGVLEPQHF. DNA of the CDR3: TGTGCCACCAGTGACGGGGTATTAGAGCCCCAGCATTTT.

This clonotype was counted between two and nine times. The chain has TRBV4-3 and TRBJ2-2; D unclear. V was trimmed by 1 base and J by 8 bases, leaving 8 bases between them. The CDR3 contains 13 residues. Germline-derived CDR1 and CDR2 are LGHNA and YSLEER. CDR3 bases: TGCGCCAGCAGCCAAGTAGCTCGAGGGGAGCTGTTTTTT. It yields the protein CASSQVARGELFF.

This chain uses TRBV5-1 with TRBJ2-7, with 11 bases fitting TRBD2. The V and J ends lost 3 bases and 3 bases, in that order; junction bases with no gene match: 5. The germline gives CDR1 SGHRS, CDR2 YFSETQ. The CDR3 has 15 residues. DNA for the CDR3: TGCGCCAGCAGCTCTAGCGGGAGGACTTACTACGAGCAGTACTTC. The encoded protein is CASSSSGRTYYEQYF.

The CDR3 sequence: CASSLGAGGPKEQYF. The DNA of the CDR3 is TGTGCCAGCAGTTTAGGAGCGGGAGGCCCTAAAGAGCAGTACTTC. V usage is TRBV28 and J usage is TRBJ2-7; TRBD2 matches 9 bases. The CDR3 consists of 15 residues. Germline trimming cut 2 bases from V and 7 bases from J; bases unmatched to any gene: 9. CDR1 and CDR2 (germline): MDHEN, SYDVKM.

The rearrangement joins TRBV6-2 or TRBV6-3 to TRBJ2-4; no firm D call. The CDR3 covers 18 residues. V dropped 2 bases and J dropped 3 bases, with 20 bases sitting between them. Germline loops: CDR1 MNHEY, CDR2 SVGEGT. DNA of the CDR3: TGTGCCAGCAGTTACGCGATCCGGGCGGAAGACTTCAAAAACATTCAGTACTTC. Its protein product is CASSYAIRAEDFKNIQYF.

This clonotype was counted ten times or more. The V call is TRBV7-2, the J call TRBJ1-2; TRBD1 is a possible D gene (6 bases). The V end lost 4 bases, the J end lost 3 bases, and 12 bases lay between the germline ends. The CDR3 extends over 14 amino acids. CDR1 and CDR2 (germline): SGHTA, FQGNSA. DNA of the CDR3: TGTGCCAGCAGCTCCACAGGGAAATACTATGGCTACACCTTC. Protein sequence: CASSSTGKYYGYTF.

This clonotype has ten or more counts. The genes are TRBV7-2 and TRBJ1-1; D gene uncertain. Germline V gene lookup returns CDR1 SGHTA and CDR2 FQGNSA. V lost 1 base to trimming and J lost 1 base, with 10 bases between them. The CDR3 contains 15 residues. CDR3 region: CASSLVGRQNTEAFF. The CDR3 bases are TGTGCCAGCAGCTTAGTTGGGCGACAGAACACTGAAGCTTTCTTT.

This clonotype has a handful of counts. The chain employs TRBV10-3 and TRBJ2-5; tentative D call: TRBD1 (5 bases). The CDR3 is made up of 12 amino acids. V was pared by 5 bases and J by 4 bases, with 8 bases between. Germline values: CDR1 ENHRY, CDR2 SYGVKD. In DNA, the CDR3 is TGTGCCATCAGTCCAGGGCTAGAGACCCAGTACTTC. It yields the protein CAISPGLETQYF.

The table lists this clonotype with many counts. This sequence joins TRBV7-2 and TRBJ2-1, with a possible D match to TRBD2 (7 bases). The CDR3 runs 14 residues. Germline CDR1 and CDR2: SGHTA and FQGNSA. V was pared by 5 bases and J by 9 bases, with 17 bases between. The CDR3 loop reads CASSPIRGGAEQFF. For the CDR3, the DNA is TGTGCCAGCAGCCCGATCAGGGGAGGGGCTGAGCAGTTCTTC.

This chain uses TRBV3-1 with TRBJ1-1; D not certain. CDR3 length: 15 amino acids. Per germline, CDR1 LGHDT and CDR2 YNNKEL (reference sequence). The germline V and J ends were trimmed by 3 bases and 0 bases, with 11 bases remaining between them. CDR3 bases: TGTGCCAGCAGCCAGCTGAACACCCTGAACACTGAAGCTTTCTTT. It specifies CASSQLNTLNTEAFF.

This clonotype was observed a few times. V gene TRBV7-2 combines with J gene TRBJ2-2, with D perhaps assigned TRBD1 or TRBD2 (5 bases each). V lost 2 bases and J 2 bases, leaving 9 bases between the germline ends. From germline, CDR1 is SGHTA and CDR2 FQGNSA. The CDR3 covers 15 residues. DNA of the CDR3: TGTGCCAGCAGCTTAACTCGGGACAACACCGGGGAGCTGTTTTTT. It specifies CASSLTRDNTGELFF.

This clonotype was seen a few times. The chain combines TRBV2 with TRBJ2-3, with no clear D. This CDR3 comprises 14 residues. With 4 bases removed from V and 4 bases from J, the gap between germline ends came to 12 bases. Germline V lookup: CDR1 SNHLY, CDR2 FYNNEI. CDR3 DNA: TGTGCCAGCAGTGGAGACCAATTCCCAGATACGCAGTATTTT. Translation gives CASSGDQFPDTQYF.

DNA for the CDR3: TGTGCCACCGCCCACGCGAACACCGGGGAGCTGTTTTTT. Translated: CATAHANTGELFF. The rearrangement links TRBV24-1 to TRBJ2-2; D is ambiguous. Trimming cost V 9 bases and J 0 bases, with 7 bases left between them. This CDR3 region has 13 residues. The germline gives CDR1 KGHDR, CDR2 SFDVKD.

This clonotype was seen only a few times. This rearrangement joins TRBV11-2 to TRBJ2-5, with 10 bases that match TRBD1. The CDR3 is 16 residues long. V trimming: 5 bases; J trimming: 4 bases; junction bases outside the gene matches: 10. CDR1 SGHAT and CDR2 FQNNGV come from the germline V gene. CDR3 DNA sequence: TGTGCCAGCAGCCCGCGGGACAGGGGTGCGCGAGAGACCCAGTACTTC. As protein: CASSPRDRGARETQYF.

The chain carries TRBV10-2 and TRBJ2-7, with D unclear. This CDR3 contains 11 residues. Trimming left V 6 bases short and J 5 bases short, with 8 bases between. CDR1 and CDR2 (germline): WSHSY, SAAADI. The CDR3 loop reads CASRAMDEQYF. The CDR3 nucleotides are TGCGCCAGCAGAGCAATGGACGAGCAGTACTTC.